Listed below are T cell receptor beta chains from one sample, sequenced in a study of shared clonotypes between healthy human individuals. Clones were sequenced by immunoSEQ multiplex PCR, and TCRdb holds only the in-frame ones, with some missing. This sample has over 400,000 clones, with over 70% found just once. Sequenced sample: PBMCs. These receptors all stem from a woman aged 40 to 50 in good health. Some clones in this sample may be carry-over from other donors' samples. Each CDR3 is given without its conserved first and last residue.

V gene	J gene	CDR3 protein
TRBV10-2	TRBJ2-3	ASRSGRRTDTQY
TRBV5-4	TRBJ2-1	ASSFSALAYNEQF
TRBV4-1	TRBJ2-3	ASSPGGGADTQY
TRBV9	TRBJ2-1	ASSVRWNNEQF
TRBV12-5	TRBJ2-1	ASGLGARQGIYNEQF
TRBV4-2	TRBJ2-7	ASSPLGDRAYEQY
TRBV15	TRBJ2-5	ATRLAGAETQY
TRBV4-3	TRBJ1-1	ASSQKIGGTEAF
TRBV28	TRBJ2-1	ASSFWGPTYNEQF
TRBV10-2	TRBJ2-3	ASSEAAGGPGDTQY
TRBV30	NA	AWGGGFYEQY
TRBV10-2	TRBJ1-1	ASSESMPNTEAF
TRBV18	TRBJ2-7	ASSPVAGDGYEQY
TRBV2	TRBJ1-4	ASTINEKLF
TRBV11-1	TRBJ2-7	ASSQGHSSTYEQY
TRBV7-3	TRBJ2-3	ASSPGAGASTDTQY
TRBV30	TRBJ2-2	AWRRGESYTGELF
TRBV18	TRBJ2-3	ASSPLSSGVTDTQY
TRBV14	TRBJ2-7	ASSPGTGPYEQY
TRBV7-2	TRBJ2-5	ASSPPPRGEGLETQY
TRBV15	TRBJ2-5	ATSRPLGGGPETQY
TRBV10-1	TRBJ2-7	ASRSPRGEQY
TRBV6-6	TRBJ1-5	ASIQDGNSNQPQH
TRBV7-3	TRBJ2-7	ASSLPQGRSYEQY
TRBV18	TRBJ1-3	ASSPPAGGDSGNTIY
TRBV2	TRBJ2-4	ASSFRRELAKNIQY
TRBV28	TRBJ2-5	ASSPTSGTRETQY
TRBV11-3	TRBJ1-1	ASSLDGRQWATEAF
TRBV2	TRBJ2-2	ASTSGTANTGELF
TRBV28	TRBJ2-3	ASIAGVSTDTQY
TRBV30	TRBJ2-1	AWSHGNGNEQF
TRBV29-1	TRBJ2-5	SALEGETQY
TRBV6-1	TRBJ1-2	ASSEAGVGKFNYGYT
TRBV10-2	TRBJ2-1	ASSDLAGGAYNEQF
TRBV6-5	TRBJ1-5	ASSAPGTGNQPQH
TRBV15	TRBJ1-4	ATSRNWGTNEKLF
TRBV6-6	TRBJ2-3	ASSYGDSFYTDTQY
TRBV6-5	TRBJ2-1	ASSPLGQGNSEQF
TRBV7-2	TRBJ2-7	ASNIPGLTYEQY
TRBV4-3	TRBJ1-2	ASSQERGNYGYT
TRBV11-2	TRBJ2-7	ASSLRHSDYEQY
TRBV6-5	TRBJ1-2	ASTLGYLGYT
TRBV7-3	TRBJ2-2	ASSLGQAGELF
TRBV4-2	TRBJ2-7	ASSQAFTGPYEQY
TRBV19	TRBJ2-7	ASSGQGRNEQY
TRBV2	TRBJ2-5	ASSEGKGFETQY
TRBV5-4	TRBJ2-1	ASSSPGLVPDEQF
TRBV11-2	TRBJ2-1	ASSFLLGPRSSYNEQF
TRBV7-2	TRBJ2-5	ASSSNQGRGETQY
TRBV29-1	TRBJ2-5	SSGGETQY
TRBV14	TRBJ2-7	ASSPGLAGGLYEQY
TRBV19	TRBJ1-6	ASSTTGTTSPLH
TRBV7-3	TRBJ2-3	ASSFQLSTDTQY
TRBV6-5	TRBJ2-7	ASRGHRSYEQY
TRBV6-1	TRBJ2-7	ASGGHLYEQY